This T cell receptor beta chain stems from a study of T cells after yellow fever vaccination. TCRdb reprocessed the 5' RACE reads via MiXCR and lists one record per CDR3 protein. The sample has more than 450,000 distinct CDR3 sequences; 20% to 25% are singletons. This CDR3 contains 14 residues. The trim removed 3 bases at V and 4 bases at J, leaving 4 bases unmatched. Germline lookup yields CDR1 KGHDR and CDR2 SFDVKD. The rearrangement uses TRBV24-1 and TRBJ1-2; 7 nucleotides line up with TRBD1. This sequence was found in a man younger than 35 who received the YFV17D yellow fever vaccine. The sequencing used PBMCs, collected approximately 20 days after the first yellow fever vaccination. Written as DNA, the CDR3 is TGTGCCACCAGTGATCCGAACAGGGGCTATGGCTACACCTTC. Its protein product is CATSDPNRGYGYTF.